This is a list of T cell receptor beta chains from one sample in a study of shared clonotypes between healthy human individuals. Assay used: immunoSEQ multiplex PCR; TCRdb lists only in-frame clones, some missing. This table holds about 710,000 clones, 55% to 80% found once. Sequencing was performed on memory CD4+ T cells sorted from blood. The receptor set was obtained from a woman in her twenties or thirties in good health. The CDR3 runs from the conserved cysteine through the conserved F or W. The D gene is left open where the match is weak. Some rows mark clone size as missing; the rest say once, few, many or name a class of expanded clone.

>.|TRBV28|TRBJ2-4|.
TGTGCCAGCAGGTTCCCCGGGACCAAAAACATTCAGTACTTC
CASRFPGTKNIQYF
>.|TRBV7-9|TRBJ1-1|.
TGTGCCAGCAGCTTCAAGACCCACACAAACACTGAAGCTTTCTTT
CASSFKTHTNTEAFF
>few|TRBV7-9|TRBJ1-2|TRBD1
TGTGCCAGCAGCCCAGGACAGGACAGCTATGGCTACACCTTC
CASSPGQDSYGYTF
>.|TRBV29-1|TRBJ2-5|TRBD2
TGCAGCTCCCGAAGCGGGGTGGAGACCCAGTACTTC
CSSRSGVETQYF
>.|TRBV20-1|TRBJ1-5|.
TGCAGTGCGGGAAATCAGCCCCAGCATTTT
CSAGNQPQHF
>.|TRBV7-3|TRBJ2-3|TRBD2
TGTGCCAGCAGCCAGACTAGCGGGCGTGCAGATACGCAGTATTTT
CASSQTSGRADTQYF
>.|TRBV7-7|TRBJ2-1|TRBD2
TGTGCCAGCAGCCCTAGCGGGAGGGAGAGTGAGCAGTTCTTC
CASSPSGRESEQFF
>.|TRBV27|TRBJ2-2|TRBD1
TGTGCCAGCAGTTTACGGCAGGGGGACACCGGGGAGCTGTTTTTT
CASSLRQGDTGELFF
>.|TRBV5-8|TRBJ2-7|.
TGTGCCAGCAGCTTGGGTTCGGGCTACGAGCAGTACTTC
CASSLGSGYEQYF
>.|TRBV18|TRBJ2-2|.
TGTGCCAGCTCCTCCAGGGAGTTTACCGGGGAGCTGTTTTTT
CASSSREFTGELFF
>.|TRBV28|TRBJ1-1|.
TGTGCCAGCAGTCCCGTCGGGGGGCCTATGAACACTGAAGCTTTCTTT
CASSPVGGPMNTEAFF
>.|TRBV9|TRBJ2-7|TRBD2
TGTGCCAGCAGCGTTAGCGGGACGAGCTCCTACGAGCAGTACTTC
CASSVSGTSSYEQYF
>.|TRBV19|TRBJ2-4|.
TGTGCCAGTAGTGGACGTCACATGGCCAAAAACATTCAGTACTTC
CASSGRHMAKNIQYF
>.|TRBV13|TRBJ2-7|TRBD2
TGTGCCAGCAGCTTAGTGGGTCTAGCGGTCCCCTACGAGCAGTACTTC
CASSLVGLAVPYEQYF
>.|TRBV7-9|TRBJ2-4|TRBD2
TGTGCCAGCAGCATTAGCGGGAGAGAGTACATTCAGTACTTC
CASSISGREYIQYF
>.|TRBV6-5|TRBJ2-7|.
TGTGCCAGCAGTTACTCTACAGGGCAGGAGGAGCAGTACTTC
CASSYSTGQEEQYF
>.|TRBV19|TRBJ1-1|.
TGTGCCAGTAGTATTTCCCCACTAGGAGAAGCTTTCTTT
CASSISPLGEAFF
>.|TRBV11-3|TRBJ2-2|.
TGTGCCAGCAGCCACAGGGGGGGAATGGCCGGGGAGCTGTTTTTT
CASSHRGGMAGELFF
>.|TRBV4-1|TRBJ2-6|.
TGCGCCAGCAGCCCGGGTAGGGGACCCCTCTCTGGGGCCAACGTCCTGACTTTC
CASSPGRGPLSGANVLTF
>once|TRBV27|TRBJ1-1|TRBD1
TGTGCCACCAAAGAAGGACAGGGGTATTTCAAAGCTTTCTTT
CATKEGQGYFKAFF
>.|TRBV28|TRBJ2-7|.
TGTGCCAGCAGTGGGGGGGACAGTCATTTCTACGAGCAGTACTTC
CASSGGDSHFYEQYF
>.|TRBV18|TRBJ1-5|.
TGTGCCAGCTCGCCCGGAAGTAATCAGCCCCAGCATTTT
CASSPGSNQPQHF
>.|TRBV29-1|TRBJ2-3|TRBD1
TGCAGCGTTGAAGCTACCGGGACAGAGCTGCAGTATTTT
CSVEATGTELQYF
>.|TRBV6-6|TRBJ2-1|TRBD2
TGTGCCAGCATTTCTAGCGGGAGCTCCTACAATGAGCAGTTCTTC
CASISSGSSYNEQFF
>.|TRBV6-4|TRBJ2-3|.
TGTGCCAGCAGTGACTCGGCAGGGTCCGCCACAGATACGCAGTATTTT
CASSDSAGSATDTQYF
>.|TRBV19|TRBJ2-6|TRBD1
TGTGCCAGTACTGACAGGGGGTATGCTGGGGCCAACGTCCTGACTTTC
CASTDRGYAGANVLTF
>.|TRBV6-5|TRBJ2-3|TRBD2
TGTGCCAGCAGTTACCGGGACTATCGCACAGATACGCAGTATTTT
CASSYRDYRTDTQYF
>.|TRBV18|TRBJ1-1|.
TGTGCCAGCTCACCACAGCCGAACACTGAAGCTTTCTTT
CASSPQPNTEAFF
>.|TRBV7-7|TRBJ2-5|.
TGTGCCAGCAGTATAAACCCAAGACAAGAGACCCAGTACTTC
CASSINPRQETQYF
>.|TRBV27|TRBJ1-5|TRBD1
TGTGCCAGCAGACCACAGACAGGGCACCGTCAGCCCCAGCATTTT
CASRPQTGHRQPQHF
>.|TRBV14|TRBJ2-2|TRBD2
TGTGCCAGCAGCGACCGACTAGCGGGAGCCTCGGGGGAGCTGTTTTTT
CASSDRLAGASGELFF
>.|TRBV18|TRBJ2-3|.
TGTGCCAGCTCACGGACAGCTAGCACAGATACGCAGTATTTT
CASSRTASTDTQYF
>.|TRBV28|TRBJ2-1|.
TGTGCCAGCAGTTGGGATGAGCAGTTCTTC
CASSWDEQFF
>.|TRBV7-7|TRBJ2-5|TRBD2
TGTGCCAGCAGCTCACTAGCGGGAGGGCCGGGGGAGACCCAGTACTTC
CASSSLAGGPGETQYF
>.|TRBV7-9|TRBJ1-1|.
TGTGCCAGCAGCTTAGTTAGCGTGAACACTGAAGCTTTCTTT
CASSLVSVNTEAFF
>.|TRBV18|TRBJ1-4|.
TGTGCCAGCTCACCACGGACGGTGCCCCAGGAAAAACTGTTTTTT
CASSPRTVPQEKLFF
>few|TRBV25-1|TRBJ2-5|.
TGTGCCAGCACCCGACTGCACCAAGAGACCCAGTACTTC
CASTRLHQETQYF
>few|TRBV28|TRBJ2-1|.
TGTGCCAGCATTTCGTGGCAGAGCTCCTACAATGAGCAGTTCTTC
CASISWQSSYNEQFF
>.|TRBV5-4|TRBJ1-1|TRBD1
TGTGCCAGCAGCTTAGGCTTACAGGGGGCGCGCACTGAAGCTTTCTTT
CASSLGLQGARTEAFF
>few|TRBV5-1|TRBJ2-5|TRBD1
TGCGCCAGCAGCTTGGGGGCCGAGACAGGGCTAGAGACCCAGTACTTC
CASSLGAETGLETQYF
>.|TRBV25-1|TRBJ2-2|.
TGTGCCAGCAGTGGTGCGTCACAGTCCATTGGGGAGCTGTTTTTT
CASSGASQSIGELFF
>few|TRBV19|TRBJ2-3|.
TGTGCCAGTAGCTCACCAGCTTCCACAGATACGCAGTATTTT
CASSSPASTDTQYF
>once|TRBV6-6|TRBJ2-1|TRBD2
TGTGCCAGCAGTATGCGGGAGCCTTACAATGAGCAGTTCTTC
CASSMREPYNEQFF
>.|TRBV11-2|TRBJ2-7|.
TGTGCCAGCAGCTTAGATATAGCTCGTGAGCAGTACTTC
CASSLDIAREQYF
>few|TRBV28|TRBJ2-1|.
TGTGCCAGCAGTTCTCCACGATTTGACAGTTCTTACAATGAGCAGTTCTTC
CASSSPRFDSSYNEQFF
>once|TRBV28|TRBJ1-5|TRBD1
TGTGCCAGCAGGACAGGGGCGGGCAATCAGCCCCAGCATTTT
CASRTGAGNQPQHF
>few|TRBV2|TRBJ2-3|.
TGTGCCAGCAGCCTGGACCGCGGCCGAAAGTATTTT
CASSLDRGRKYF
>.|TRBV5-5|TRBJ2-2|TRBD1
TGTGCCAGCAGCTTGTGGCAGGGGGCAAGGAACACCGGGGAGCTGTTTTTT
CASSLWQGARNTGELFF
>many|TRBV2|TRBJ2-3|TRBD2
TGTGCCAGCAGAGACCGACTAGCGGGAGGGACCACAGATACGCAGTATTTT
CASRDRLAGGTTDTQYF
>.|TRBV27|TRBJ1-4|.
TGTGCCAGCAGTTTTCGCGGGAATGAAAAACTGTTTTTT
CASSFRGNEKLFF
>few|TRBV14|TRBJ2-1|.
TGTGCCAGCAGCCAAGGAAGCGGAGGGGGCTACAATGAGCAGTTCTTC
CASSQGSGGGYNEQFF
>.|TRBV18|TRBJ2-7|TRBD2
TGTGCCAGCTCACCACGCTCGGGAGGGCCCTACGAGCAGTACTTC
CASSPRSGGPYEQYF